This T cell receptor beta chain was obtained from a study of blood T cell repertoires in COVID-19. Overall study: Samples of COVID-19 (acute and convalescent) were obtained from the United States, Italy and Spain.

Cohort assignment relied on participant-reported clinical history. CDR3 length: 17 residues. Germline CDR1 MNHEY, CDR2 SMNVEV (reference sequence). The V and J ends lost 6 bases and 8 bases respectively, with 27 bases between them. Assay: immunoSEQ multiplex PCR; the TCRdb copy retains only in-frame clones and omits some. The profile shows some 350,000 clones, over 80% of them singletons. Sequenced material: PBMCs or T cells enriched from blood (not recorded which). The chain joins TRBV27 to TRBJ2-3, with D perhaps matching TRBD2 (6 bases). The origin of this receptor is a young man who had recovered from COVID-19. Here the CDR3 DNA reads TGTGCCAGCAGAAAAAGCGGGTCGCCTCTGCGGGGCAGTACGCAGTATTTT. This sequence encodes CASRKSGSPLRGSTQYF.